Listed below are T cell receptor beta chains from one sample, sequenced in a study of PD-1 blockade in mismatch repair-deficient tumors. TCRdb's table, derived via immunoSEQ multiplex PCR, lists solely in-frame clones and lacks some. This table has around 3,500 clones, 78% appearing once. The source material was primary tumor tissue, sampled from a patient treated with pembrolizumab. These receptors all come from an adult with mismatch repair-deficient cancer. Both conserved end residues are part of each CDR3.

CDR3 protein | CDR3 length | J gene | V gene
CASTLRTGLYEQYF | 14 | TRBJ2-7 | TRBV6-1
CASSLDSFRTGEGKLFF | 17 | TRBJ1-4 | TRBV11-3
CASSLARLAVAGELFF | 16 | TRBJ2-2 | TRBV11-1
CASSGFQQGDTEAFF | 15 | TRBJ1-1 | TRBV25-1
CASSHPGQGFYEQYF | 15 | TRBJ2-7 | TRBV19
CASRARQGRDTIYF | 14 | TRBJ1-3 | TRBV28
CASSPATQDNEQFF | 14 | TRBJ2-1 | TRBV18
CATAGDKNIQYF | 12 | TRBJ2-4 | TRBV28
CASSSSGLAYNEQFF | 15 | TRBJ2-1 | TRBV7-2
CASSQLAGIGTQYF | 14 | TRBJ2-5 | TRBV7-9
CASSSGTGGRNQPQHF | 16 | TRBJ1-5 | TRBV19
CASSSSTYEQYF | 12 | TRBJ2-7 | TRBV5-6
CASSGWTSDQETQYF | 15 | TRBJ2-5 | TRBV5-1
CASSLVGVLNSPLHF | 15 | TRBJ1-6 | TRBV5-1
CASKGQHNSPLHF | 13 | TRBJ1-6 | TRBV19
CASSDALYNEQFF | 13 | TRBJ2-1 | TRBV10-2
CASSPGYYGYTF | 12 | TRBJ1-2 | TRBV6-5
CASIRYPLETQYF | 13 | TRBJ2-5 | TRBV5-8
CASSLRQNEKLFF | 13 | TRBJ1-4 | TRBV27
CASTDSRDRGVGQPQHF | 17 | TRBJ1-5 | TRBV5-6
CASSSTGTGELFF | 13 | TRBJ2-2 | TRBV2
CASIFSADSNQPQHF | 15 | TRBJ1-5 | TRBV6-1
CAISGEGQPSTDTQYF | 16 | TRBJ2-3 | TRBV10-3
CASSVGGASAYEQYF | 15 | TRBJ2-7 | TRBV28
CATSHPLPGRVTNEKLFF | 18 | TRBJ1-4 | TRBV15
CASSTDGEAFF | 11 | TRBJ1-1 | TRBV5-1
CSVVGLVTSGELFF | 14 | TRBJ2-2 | TRBV29-1
CASSLGPSAGELFF | 14 | TRBJ2-2 | TRBV7-2
CASSVVGGDEQYF | 13 | TRBJ2-7 | TRBV9
CASSRTRDRVPEAFF | 15 | TRBJ1-1 | TRBV18
CASSLAKSSVDNEQFF | 16 | TRBJ2-1 | TRBV5-1
CASSFQDSYEQYF | 13 | TRBJ2-7 | TRBV27
CASSRDRRHSPLHF | 14 | TRBJ1-6 | TRBV7-2
CATSSHDTLGTDTQYF | 16 | TRBJ2-3 | TRBV15
CASSQYPQMNTEAFF | 15 | TRBJ1-1 | TRBV4-1
CARRETGTGKSYTF | 14 | TRBJ1-2 | TRBV5-3
CAIGGSAGVQETQYF | 15 | TRBJ2-5 | TRBV10-3
CASSLLRGGQYF | 12 | TRBJ2-7 | TRBV28
CASSLEGGYDGYTF | 14 | TRBJ1-2 | TRBV5-1
CASRLAGSSGRWGEQFF | 17 | TRBJ2-1 | TRBV12-2
CASSSGTGVEKLFF | 14 | TRBJ1-4 | TRBV4-1
CASSPQGYGYTF | 12 | TRBJ1-2 | TRBV27
CASSVAGGSYYEQYF | 15 | TRBJ2-7 | TRBV9